This note documents a single T cell receptor beta chain sequence. This clone has just one count. Which antigen it targets is not known. No base qualities exist here, and no much larger clone lies one base off it. These data belong to a study of blood T cell dynamics during melanoma immunotherapy (TCRdb year 2020). Some background on the complete study: Patients with metastatic melanoma were treated with first-line pembrolizumab or nivolumab plus ipilimumab as standard of care in the United Kingdom. To identify early correlates of response, the study profiled peripheral T cell receptor repertoires in patients with metastatic melanoma before and after one cycle of checkpoint inhibitor therapy. Consecutive patients formed a training cohort, and a further independent group of patients from the same centre was pooled into an external validation set.

The germline V gene sets CDR1 to WSHSY and CDR2 to SAAADI. Deletion took 6 bases off V and 0 bases off J, with a span of 12 bases between the germline ends. Taken from cysteine to phenylalanine, the CDR3 has 15 residues. Of the read, only the CDR3 DNA is kept; its 45 bases are in frame from base 1. Every bulk PBMC sample had a fixed 350 ng of DNA loaded. TCR beta CDR3 sequences were amplified from genomic DNA using the immunoSEQ TCRb Assay kit according to manufacturer instructions. The KAPA Library Quantification Kit for Illumina platforms was used to quantify pooled libraries by qPCR. Pooled libraries were clustered at roughly 0.55-1.2 pM and sequenced on an Illumina NextSeq 500. Per the authors' processing: TCR data were analyzed using immunoSEQ ANALYZER and the R LymphoSeq package. A rearrangement efficiency score was calculated as productive divided by the sum of productive and non-productive CDR3 sequences. Clonality was assessed using the Gini coefficient and diversity using the Renyi index at alpha=1, with pairwise comparisons between timepoints within each patient. Clonal relatedness used an edit distance of 3, and repertoire similarity used the Bhattacharyya coefficient, both computed in LymphoSeq. To classify response, a linear discriminant analysis based on week-3 changes in clonality and diversity was built with the R MASS and caret packages. What TCRdb holds here is the immuneACCESS table cut down to in-frame rearrangements. Part of the clones is not present; checked against another copy, under half of the missing clones reflect an unresolved V gene, and the others are unexplained. Clonal size and the V and J genes are those of that table, whereas D and trimming came from the DNA. The sample contains around 13,000 clones, 85% to 90% of them found a single time. About 3.5% of the sample is taken by the ten largest.

What this sample's time point label stands for: pre-treatment baseline. Blood was sampled before treatment (T0) and at week 3 (W3), after the first cycle of checkpoint blockade. Except for two patients with rapid clinical progression, response was assessed 12 weeks after the first infusion by RECIST 1.1; disease control meant complete response, partial response or stable disease. Patients were not eligible if they had prior systemic cancer treatment, concomitant immunosuppressant therapy or synchronous other active malignancies. To track both circulating cells and T cell turnover, TCR beta was sequenced from bulk PBMC as well as from plasma cell-free DNA. Lymphoprep and SepMate tubes were used to isolate PBMC from blood, and red cell lysis was then performed. QIAamp DNA Blood Mini kits were used to extract DNA from PBMC and sorted T cell subsets. On the study overall, not on this receptor specifically: A bifurcated reorganization of the PBMC repertoire at W3, with increased clonality or increased diversity, was observed in patients who later achieved disease control, unlike in progressors. The study was unable to establish whether the T cell clones driving the repertoire changes were melanoma-specific or instead reflected general immune activation. The relatively small sample size was acknowledged as a potential limitation on generalization of the results.

The chain is encoded by TRBV10-2 joined to TRBJ2-1, with TRBD1 as a weak D call on 5 bases. The sample here was blood, taken from a patient treated with checkpoint blockade. The receptor was derived from a human donor with melanoma. The encoded CDR3 is CASRSDKSSYNEQFF. The nucleotide sequence reads as follows: TGCGCCAGCAGGTCGGACAAAAGCTCCTACAATGAGCAGTTCTTC.